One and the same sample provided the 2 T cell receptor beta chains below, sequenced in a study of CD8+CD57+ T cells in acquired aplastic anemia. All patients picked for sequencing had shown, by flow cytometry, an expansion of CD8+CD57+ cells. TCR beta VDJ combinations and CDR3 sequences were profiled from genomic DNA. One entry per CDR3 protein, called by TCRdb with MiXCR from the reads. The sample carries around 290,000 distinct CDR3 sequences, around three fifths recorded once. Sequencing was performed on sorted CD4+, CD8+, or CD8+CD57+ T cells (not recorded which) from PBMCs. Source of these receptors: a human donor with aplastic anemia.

The chain's CDR3 is CSARNPDRAGNEKLFF. The DNA for the CDR3 is TGCAGTGCTAGAAACCCGGACAGGGCGGGAAATGAAAAACTGTTTTTT. V and J are TRBV20-1 and TRBJ1-4, with TRBD1 identical over 8 bases. V lost 2 bases and J lost 5; bases outside the gene matches: 10. The CDR3 runs to 16 residues. From germline, CDR1 is DFQATT and CDR2 SNEGSKA (reference sequence).

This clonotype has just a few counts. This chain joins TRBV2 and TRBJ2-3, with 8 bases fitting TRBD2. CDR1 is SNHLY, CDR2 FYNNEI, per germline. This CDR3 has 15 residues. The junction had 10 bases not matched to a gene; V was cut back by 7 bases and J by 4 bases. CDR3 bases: TGTGCCAGCACCGCACTAGCGGCAAGACCAGATACGCAGTATTTT. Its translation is CASTALAARPDTQYF.